Shown below are 31 T cell receptor beta chains from a single sample sequenced in a study of T-cell reconstitution after alpha-beta-depleted transplantation in children. Using unique molecular identifiers, the investigators prepared the TCRbeta library. TCRdb reprocessed the PCR reads with MiXCR, giving one entry per CDR3 protein. The sample lists 450,000 to 600,000 distinct CDR3 sequences, roughly 13% occurring once. The sequences come from PBMCs, mostly from graft donor cells, collected 360 days after TCRalphabeta/CD19-depleted stem cell transplant. These receptors were taken from a male patient between 10 and 17 years old who had a stem cell transplant for acute myeloid leukemia, so the T cells may come from the graft donor.

V is TRBV29-1 and J is TRBJ2-7; a possible D gene is TRBD2 (5 bases). From germline, CDR1 is SQVTM and CDR2 ANQGSEA. This CDR3 contains 12 residues. Trimming left V 4 bases short and J 1 base short, with 8 bases between. The CDR3 is CSVGRVSYEQYF. The CDR3 DNA sequence: TGCAGCGTTGGGCGGGTATCCTACGAGCAGTACTTC.

There are a few counts of this clonotype. The chain is built from TRBV29-1 and TRBJ2-1; 13 bases are shared with TRBD2. CDR3 length equals 14 residues. Germline trimming cut 4 bases from V and 9 bases from J; bases unmatched to any gene: 6. Germline values: CDR1 SQVTM, CDR2 ANQGSEA. The CDR3 bases are TGCAGCGTTGCGAGGACTAGCGGGAGAGGTGAGCAGTTCTTC. Translated: CSVARTSGRGEQFF.

This clonotype occurred a few times. This sequence joins TRBV20-1 and TRBJ2-3, with TRBD2 matching 7 bases. CDR1 DFQATT and CDR2 SNEGSKA come from the germline V gene (reference sequence). V was pared by 1 base and J by 4 bases, with 5 bases of the junction left unmatched. The CDR3 is 14 residues long. The CDR3 DNA sequence: TGCAGTGCTAGAGCGGGAGGAGCTGCAGATACGCAGTATTTT. Encoded protein: CSARAGGAADTQYF.

The rearrangement joins TRBV5-1 to TRBJ2-1; TRBD2 agrees at 11 bases. Germline V gene data show CDR1 as SGHRS and CDR2 as YFSETQ. Losses at the gene ends were 4 bases for V and 5 bases for J; bases not matched to a gene: 11. The CDR3 has 17 amino acids. DNA for the CDR3: TGCGCCAGCAGCCCTGGACTAGCGGGTACCTTTAACAATGAGCAGTTCTTC. Its protein is CASSPGLAGTFNNEQFF. Full variable domain (remainder filled in from reference TRBV5-1 and TRBJ2-1): KAGVTQTPRYLIKTRGQQVTLSCSPISGHRSVSWYQQTPGQGLQFLFEYFSETQRNKGNFPGRFSGRQFSNSRSEMNVSTLELGDSALYLCASSPGLAGTFNNEQFFGPGTRLTVL.

V gene TRBV20-1 combines with J gene TRBJ2-1; the match to TRBD2 covers 14 bases. The CDR3 covers 14 residues. The V gene's germline CDR1 is DFQATT and CDR2 SNEGSKA (reference sequence). Trimming at V came to 4 bases and at J to 7 bases, leaving 3 bases not matched to a gene. The CDR3 sequence is CSAIWTSGRNEQFF. The CDR3 nucleotides read TGCAGTGCTATCTGGACTAGCGGGAGGAATGAGCAGTTCTTC.

The chain carries TRBV28 and TRBJ1-1; the match to TRBD1 covers 11 bases. V was clipped by 2 bases and J by 12 bases; unmatched bases: 20. From germline, CDR1 is MDHEN and CDR2 SYDVKM. This CDR3 comprises 18 residues. CDR3 DNA: TGTGCCAGCAGTTTAGTGGGGCCGTCGGACAGGGGGCCTCTCGGATCTTTCTTT. This sequence encodes CASSLVGPSDRGPLGSFF.

CDR3 nucleotide sequence: TGCGCCAGCACCGCCCAAACAGGTCGGGCCTACGAGCAGTACTTC. Amino acids: CASTAQTGRAYEQYF. The V call is TRBV5-1, the J call TRBJ2-7; TRBD1 is a possible D gene (5 bases). Per the germline V gene, CDR1 is SGHRS and CDR2 is YFSETQ. This CDR3 spans 15 amino acids. With 6 bases removed from V and 2 bases from J, the gap between germline ends came to 18 bases.

This chain connects TRBV29-1 to TRBJ2-1; 11 positions agree with TRBD2. Germline V gene sequence: CDR1 SQVTM, CDR2 ANQGSEA. Trimming took 4 bases from V and 2 from J; bases not matched to a gene: 13. This CDR3 has 18 residues. Written as DNA, the CDR3 is TGCAGCGTTGTCCCCGTCCAGCTAGCGGGAGGACCCTACAATGAGCAGTTCTTC. The encoded protein is CSVVPVQLAGGPYNEQFF.

This clonotype came up many times. The chain is built from TRBV20-1 and TRBJ1-1; D gene ambiguous. Deletions cut 3 bases from V and 1 base from J, with 3 bases between. The CDR3 consists of 11 residues. Per the germline V gene, CDR1 is DFQATT and CDR2 is SNEGSKA (reference sequence). The CDR3, as DNA: TGCAGTGCTAGTCGGAACACTGAAGCTTTCTTT. Translation gives CSASRNTEAFF.

Only a few counts were recorded for this clonotype. Here the CDR3 DNA reads TGCGCCAGCAGCGGCGGGAGATCTACAGATACGCAGTATTTT. Protein product: CASSGGRSTDTQYF. The V call is TRBV5-1, the J call TRBJ2-3; 7 bases fit TRBD2. Germline trimming cut 4 bases from V and 3 bases from J; bases unmatched to any gene: 5. In germline, CDR1 is SGHRS, CDR2 YFSETQ. The CDR3 is 14 residues long.

This clonotype occurred many times. The V and J genes are TRBV12-3 or TRBV12-4 and TRBJ2-2; 7 bases line up with TRBD2. This CDR3 region has 16 residues. With V trimmed by 6 bases and J by 5 bases, 12 bases remained unmatched. The CDR3 bases are TGTGCCAGCAGCCCTCAAGCGGGGCTTTTGACCGGGGAGCTGTTTTTT. Translating gives CASSPQAGLLTGELFF.

V and J are TRBV29-1 and TRBJ2-1; TRBD2 matches 11 bases. Unmatched junction bases numbered 2, after V lost 6 bases and J lost 1 base. From germline, CDR1 is SQVTM and CDR2 ANQGSEA. The CDR3 totals 14 residues. The CDR3 bases are TGCAGCGTGGTAGCGGGAGGGTCCTACAATGAGCAGTTCTTC. Its protein is CSVVAGGSYNEQFF.

This clonotype was observed at least ten times. J is TRBJ2-2 and V is TRBV28; D is undetermined. The germline V gene encodes CDR1 MDHEN and CDR2 SYDVKM. The V and J ends lost 2 bases and 4 bases respectively, with 17 bases between them. The CDR3 loop spans 17 amino acids. CDR3: CASSLIGPTLSTGELFF. DNA for the CDR3: TGTGCCAGCAGTTTAATCGGGCCGACATTGAGCACCGGGGAGCTGTTTTTT.

This clonotype was picked up a small number of times. The chain carries TRBV18 and TRBJ2-1, with 8 bases fitting TRBD1. The CDR3 loop spans 13 amino acids. Germline CDR1 reads KGHSH; CDR2 reads LQKENI. V gave up 3 bases and J gave up 9 bases; unmatched junction bases: 4. This CDR3 reads CASSPITGGEQFF. The CDR3 DNA sequence: TGTGCCAGCTCACCTATTACAGGGGGTGAGCAGTTCTTC.

The chain combines TRBV6-1 with TRBJ1-3; D gene ambiguous. Germline V lookup: CDR1 MNHNS, CDR2 SASEGT. The CDR3 runs 15 residues. Trimming removed 2 bases from V and 0 bases from J, with 8 bases in between. CDR3 protein: CASSEQSISGNTIYF. The CDR3 nucleotides read TGTGCCAGCAGTGAACAGTCCATCTCTGGAAACACCATATATTTT.

This sequence joins TRBV24-1 and TRBJ2-7; TRBD2 matches 13 bases. Unmatched junction bases numbered 3, after V lost 4 bases and J lost 1 base. CDR1 is KGHDR and CDR2 is SFDVKD in the germline V gene. The CDR3 is 16 residues long. The CDR3, as DNA: TGTGCCACCAGTGACTCGACTAGCGGGAGGTCCTACGAGCAGTACTTC. It translates to CATSDSTSGRSYEQYF.

This clonotype was counted a few times. The chain links TRBV6-4 to TRBJ2-3; 10 bases fit TRBD2. Germline-derived CDR1 and CDR2 are MRHNA and SNTAGT. CDR3 length equals 21 residues. V gave up 7 bases and J gave up 2 bases; unmatched junction bases: 24. CDR3 DNA: TGTGCCAGCAATAGAGGGGTTCGGAGGACTAGCGGTGTGACGGACACAGATACGCAGTATTTT. This gives the protein CASNRGVRRTSGVTDTDTQYF.

The chain combines TRBV25-1 with TRBJ2-7; TRBD2 matches 10 bases. V lost 6 bases to trimming and J lost 2 bases; unmatched junction nucleotides: 10. This CDR3 has 16 amino acids. Germline V gene data show CDR1 as MGHDK and CDR2 as SYGVNS. The CDR3 nucleotides read TGTGCCAGCAGATCCCCCCGGCTAGCGGGAGCCTACGAGCAGTACTTC. This translates into CASRSPRLAGAYEQYF.

Only a few counts were recorded for this clonotype. The rearrangement uses TRBV12-3 or TRBV12-4 and TRBJ1-2, with D possibly matching TRBD1 (5 bases). The CDR3 spans 15 residues. The germline V and J ends were trimmed by 2 bases and 4 bases, with 14 bases remaining between them. The DNA for the CDR3 is TGTGCCAGCAGTTTATTGCGACTCGGGGGCTATGGCTACACCTTC. Encoded protein: CASSLLRLGGYGYTF.

This clonotype showed up just once. This rearrangement joins TRBV6-1 to TRBJ1-4, with 9 bases identical to TRBD1. Per the germline V gene, CDR1 is MNHNS and CDR2 is SASEGT. The CDR3 extends over 15 amino acids. The junction had 6 bases not matched to a gene; V was cut back by 4 bases and J by 6 bases. The CDR3 DNA is TGTGCCAGCAGTGCGAGGGACAGGGAAGATGAAAAACTGTTTTTT. It translates to CASSARDREDEKLFF.

A few counts support this clonotype. As DNA, the CDR3 is TGCGCCAGCAGCCAATCCCAGGACCTCGAGCAGTACTTC. It encodes CASSQSQDLEQYF. This chain joins TRBV4-3 and TRBJ2-7; no definite D call. CDR3 length equals 13 residues. Trimming took 2 bases from V and 6 from J, leaving 11 bases between them. The V gene's germline CDR1 is LGHNA and CDR2 YSLEER.

The chain is built from TRBV20-1 and TRBJ2-3; TRBD2 aligns across 9 bases. V trimming: 2 bases; J trimming: 2 bases; junction bases outside the gene matches: 5. Germline V gene data show CDR1 as DFQATT and CDR2 as SNEGSKA (reference sequence). The CDR3 consists of 15 residues. CDR3 coding DNA: TGCAGTGCTAGAATCTCTAGCGGGATCACAGATACGCAGTATTTT. Protein sequence: CSARISSGITDTQYF.

This clonotype was observed a handful of times. This chain's CDR3 is CSVEENGGGTEAFF. The CDR3 nucleotides are TGCAGCGTTGAAGAGAACGGGGGGGGAACTGAAGCTTTCTTT. This rearrangement joins TRBV29-1 to TRBJ1-1; a weak D match, TRBD1 (5 bases). This CDR3 has 14 amino acids. Trimming shortened V by 0 bases and J by 5 bases, and 13 bases separated the two germline ends. In germline, CDR1 is SQVTM, CDR2 ANQGSEA. The full variable domain, completed using reference TRBV29-1 and TRBJ1-1, is SAVISQKPSRDICQRGTSLTIQCQVDSQVTMMFWYRQQPGQSLTLIATANQGSEATYESGFVIDKFPISRPNLTFSTLTVSNMSPEDSSIYLCSVEENGGGTEAFFGQGTRLTVV.

The chain links TRBV25-1 to TRBJ2-1; 10 bases are shared with TRBD2. The germline CDR1 and CDR2 sequences are MGHDK and SYGVNS. The CDR3 sequence is 16 residues long. After removal of 6 bases from V and 4 bases from J, the junction contained 9 bases not matched to a gene. This CDR3 reads CASRIQTSGSYNEQFF. CDR3 DNA: TGTGCCAGCAGGATACAGACTAGCGGGTCATACAATGAGCAGTTCTTC.

This clonotype was seen many times. V usage is TRBV18 and J usage is TRBJ2-3; D not resolved. CDR1 and CDR2 from the germline V gene are KGHSH and LQKENI. V lost 4 bases and J lost 0, with 14 bases in between. The CDR3 loop spans 16 amino acids. The CDR3 coding sequence is TGTGCCAGCTCACGAGCTCGAGCGTCTAGCACAGATACGCAGTATTTT. Its translation is CASSRARASSTDTQYF.

This clonotype was seen a handful of times. The rearrangement uses TRBV5-1 and TRBJ2-7, with D maybe TRBD1 (5 bases). The CDR3 sequence is 12 residues long. V lost 4 bases to trimming and J lost 2 bases, with 7 bases between them. Germline loops: CDR1 SGHRS, CDR2 YFSETQ. The CDR3 region is CASSATAYEQYF. In DNA form, the CDR3 reads TGCGCCAGCAGCGCGACAGCCTACGAGCAGTACTTC.

This clonotype came up a few times. The chain links TRBV7-9 to TRBJ1-2, with D maybe TRBD1 (5 bases). The CDR3 loop spans 14 amino acids. The V and J ends lost 7 bases and 3 bases respectively, with 15 bases between them. Germline V gene lookup returns CDR1 SEHNR and CDR2 FQNEAQ (reference sequence). This CDR3 is CASTLLRGDYGYTF. In nucleotides, the CDR3 is TGTGCCAGCACCCTATTACGGGGGGACTATGGCTACACCTTC.

V and J are TRBV12-3 or TRBV12-4 and TRBJ2-1; D unclear. The CDR3 is made up of 15 amino acids. Trimming stripped 5 bases from V and 3 bases from J, with 14 bases between. The CDR3 here is CASSANPGVYNEQFF. The CDR3 DNA follows: TGTGCCAGCAGTGCTAACCCGGGCGTCTACAATGAGCAGTTCTTC.

This clonotype has only a few counts. V usage is TRBV20-1 and J usage is TRBJ2-4; 9 bases fit TRBD2. The CDR3 has 14 residues. Per the germline V gene, CDR1 is DFQATT and CDR2 is SNEGSKA (reference sequence). Trimming removed 6 bases from V and 1 base from J; junction bases left unmatched: 4. The CDR3 DNA is TGCAGTGCCCGTAGCGGGAGCGCCAAAAACATTCAGTACTTC. Encoded protein: CSARSGSAKNIQYF.

Written as DNA, the CDR3 is TGTGCCAGCAGTTTTTCGGCAGGGTCGGGCCAAGAGACCCAGTACTTC. It codes for CASSFSAGSGQETQYF. The rearrangement uses TRBV28 and TRBJ2-5; weak D call: TRBD1 (5 bases). The CDR3 is 16 residues long. Germline values: CDR1 MDHEN, CDR2 SYDVKM. Trimming removed 3 bases from V and 1 base from J, with 15 bases in between.

This clonotype was seen many times. The V gene is TRBV7-2, the J gene TRBJ2-5, with 9 bases lining up with TRBD2. Germline V CDR1 and CDR2: SGHTA, FQGNSA. This CDR3 contains 15 residues. With 8 bases clipped from V and 2 bases from J, the junction kept 9 bases outside the gene matches. CDR3 nucleotide sequence: TGTGCCAGCGTACTAGATAGCGGGGGACAAGAGACCCAGTACTTC. This sequence encodes CASVLDSGGQETQYF.